What follows are 12 T cell receptor beta chains derived from one specimen sequenced in a study of PD-1 blockade in mismatch repair-deficient tumors. The repertoire was sequenced with immunoSEQ multiplex PCR; TCRdb's copy has only in-frame clones and lacks some. The data contain 100,000 to 150,000 clones, roughly 90% of them singletons. Sequencing was performed on peripheral blood, taken 70 to 72 weeks after starting pembrolizumab. The receptor set was obtained from an adult with mismatch repair-deficient cancer.

The V gene is TRBV5-4, the J gene TRBJ2-1, with 13 positions matching TRBD2. This CDR3 is built from 16 residues. Germline CDR1 SGHNT, CDR2 YYREEE (reference sequence). The ends lost 4 bases at V and 8 bases at J; junction bases unmatched: 9. This chain's CDR3 is CASSPGGLAGFYEQFF. The CDR3 coding sequence is TGTGCCAGCAGCCCGGGGGGACTAGCGGGATTCTATGAGCAGTTCTTC.

The chain is built from TRBV27 and TRBJ2-2; the D is unclear. The CDR3 runs to 14 residues. The V gene lost 5 bases and the J gene lost 0 bases, with 7 bases spanning the gap. The germline CDR1 and CDR2 sequences are MNHEY and SMNVEV (reference sequence). This chain's CDR3 is CASSAGPNTGELFF. DNA for the CDR3: TGTGCCAGCAGTGCCGGACCGAACACCGGGGAGCTGTTTTTT.

The genes are TRBV6-4 and TRBJ2-2; a possible D gene is TRBD2 (5 bases). The CDR3 has 14 amino acids. V dropped 5 bases and J dropped 1 base, with 8 bases sitting between them. Germline V lookup: CDR1 MRHNA, CDR2 SNTAGT. Here the CDR3 DNA reads TGTGCCAGCAGTCGAGCGGAGAACACCGGGGAGCTGTTTTTT. Translation gives CASSRAENTGELFF.

The V gene is TRBV5-1, the J gene TRBJ2-1; D tentatively reads TRBD1 or TRBD2 (5 bases each). Germline CDR1 reads SGHRS; CDR2 reads YFSETQ. V was pared by 4 bases and J by 6 bases, with 14 bases between. The CDR3 totals 14 residues. For the CDR3, the DNA is TGCGCCAGCAGCCTAGGGGACGGTCCCAATGAGCAGTTCTTC. It yields the protein CASSLGDGPNEQFF.

This clone came up once. The chain has TRBV2 and TRBJ1-3, with TRBD1 identical over 7 bases. J lost 0 bases, V lost 10 bases, and 3 bases had no gene match. The germline V gene encodes CDR1 SNHLY and CDR2 FYNNEI. There are 13 residues in the CDR3. Here the CDR3 DNA reads TGTGCCATCTGGGACAGCTCTGGAAACACCATATATTTT. Translated: CAIWDSSGNTIYF.

The J gene is TRBJ1-4, the V gene TRBV4-2, with D tentatively TRBD1 (5 bases). V lost 2 bases and J lost 6, with 16 bases in between. Germline CDR1 LGHNA, CDR2 YNFKEQ. This CDR3 has 16 residues. The CDR3: CASSQNLGGFDEKLFF. The CDR3, as DNA: TGTGCCAGCAGCCAAAATTTGGGGGGGTTTGATGAAAAACTGTTTTTT.

This chain uses TRBV13 with TRBJ2-7; TRBD2 matches at 7 bases. Germline values: CDR1 PRHDT, CDR2 FYEKMQ (reference sequence). CDR3 length: 16 residues. After removal of 5 bases from V and 4 bases from J, the junction contained 14 bases not matched to a gene. CDR3 nucleotides: TGTGCCAGCAGCCAGATTGCGGGAGCCCCCTTATACGAGCAGTACTTC. Its translation: CASSQIAGAPLYEQYF.

The V call is TRBV6-5, the J call TRBJ2-7; tentatively, D is TRBD1 or TRBD2 (6 bases each). V dropped 0 bases and J dropped 5 bases, with 14 bases sitting between them. CDR1 and CDR2 (germline): MNHEY, SVGAGI. This CDR3 region has 15 residues. For the CDR3, the DNA is TGTGCCAGCAGTTACTCGCCCGGGGGCCGCAACGAGCAGTACTTC. Amino acid sequence: CASSYSPGGRNEQYF.

The chain links TRBV6-1 to TRBJ2-7, with D unresolved. CDR1 is MNHNS and CDR2 is SASEGT in the germline V gene. Trimming removed 6 bases at V and 9 bases at J, with 12 bases between. The CDR3 sequence is 11 residues long. CDR3 loop: CASRSSGVQYF. The CDR3, as DNA: TGTGCCAGCAGGAGTTCGGGTGTGCAGTACTTC.

The chain recombines TRBV19 with TRBJ2-7; tentatively, D is TRBD1 or TRBD2 (5 bases each). Germline V gene sequence: CDR1 LNHDA, CDR2 SQIVND (reference sequence). Trimming took off 6 bases at V and 2 bases at J, with 11 bases between the two ends. The CDR3 loop spans 13 amino acids. CDR3 region: CASSTGTTYEQYF. The CDR3 DNA reads as TGTGCCAGTAGCACGGGGACCACCTACGAGCAGTACTTC.

The chain recombines TRBV5-8 with TRBJ1-1; D perhaps matches TRBD1 (5 bases). V was cut by 1 base and J by 2 bases, with 12 bases left in between. Germline V gives CDR1 SGHTS, CDR2 YDEGEE. The CDR3 contains 15 residues. This chain's CDR3 is CASSLNYRINTEAFF. CDR3 bases: TGTGCCAGCAGCTTGAATTACAGGATTAACACTGAAGCTTTCTTT.

V usage is TRBV30 and J usage is TRBJ2-1; TRBD2 might be the D (6 bases). The V end was cut by 3 bases, the J end by 1 base, with 22 bases between. Germline-derived CDR1 and CDR2 are GTSNPN and SVGIG (reference sequence). The CDR3 loop spans 18 amino acids. The CDR3 spells CAWSKNPPGGRSYNEQFF. CDR3 nucleotides: TGTGCCTGGAGCAAAAACCCCCCTGGGGGGAGATCCTACAATGAGCAGTTCTTC.